This entry features one TCR beta chain sequence. Its antigen specificity is not known. No base quality information exists; no much larger clone differs at one position. The germline V gene encodes CDR1 LNHDA and CDR2 SQIVND (reference sequence). V gives up 5 bases and J gives up 3 bases, and the segment between their germline ends measures 7 bases. From the cysteine up to the phenylalanine, the CDR3 has a length of 12 residues. Kept here is only the CDR3 DNA, which spans 36 bases and is read in frame from base 1. The CDR3 regions of human TCRbeta chains were analyzed by immunosequencing. The study's processing was this. Repertoire TCRs were checked for matches against a reference library of SARS-CoV-2-specific TCRs that had been generated using the MIRA antigen-specificity platform. Breadth was defined as the fraction of unique TCRs that were SARS-CoV-2-associated, and depth was defined as the fraction of total T cells that were SARS-CoV-2-associated. Using the MIRA data, every spike-specific TCR was mapped to the spike region that the TCR reacted to and assigned to either a CD4 or a CD8 class. Log10-transformed breadth and depth values were compared by one-way ANOVA with Sidak's multiple comparisons tests. This is the immuneACCESS table as TCRdb keeps it, with only in-frame sequences that have V and J called. A part of the clones is gone; compared with another copy, unresolved V genes explain less than half, and the rest is unexplained. V, J and clone size were drawn from that table, and D and trimming were deduced from the DNA. The sample table records roughly 100,000 clones; roughly 87% of these occur just once. The ten most abundant clones make up 44% of the sample.

The data stem from a study of T cell responses to AZD1222 COVID-19 vaccine (dated by TCRdb to the early 2020s). Background for the entire study: A total of 233 trial participants underwent TCR sequencing, of whom some 200 had received two doses of AZD1222 and around 25 had received two doses of the MenACWY control vaccine. Enrollment into the trials was organized by age into subgroups of 18-55, 56-69 and 70-plus years, and those subgroups contained around 150, 28 and 57 TCR-sequenced participants, respectively.

The paper as a whole reports these results and caveats: The 56-69-year group was small, and its depth increase did not reach significance, likely because of low power. Participants were mostly white British and included more females than males, and it was suggested by the authors that clonal diversity may have been underestimated. After two AZD1222 doses, both the breadth and the depth of spike-specific TCRs were significantly higher than at day 0 and than in MenACWY recipients. Because no samples from the day 14 peak response were available, repertoires could be characterized only after the peak T cell response. Nearly half of unique spike-specific TCRs reportedly recognized epitopes outside regions mutated in the B.1.351 and B.1.1.7 variants. Only five to seven AZD1222 recipients were SARS-CoV-2 seropositive at baseline, limiting conclusions about previously exposed vaccinees. CD4 TCRs associated with the vaccine covered the entire spike protein, and the dominant responses were in regions 160-218 and 743-854.

According to the study, the label for this sample's time point signals: about 28 days (+/-7) after the second vaccine dose. AZD1222 recipients whose second dose came at about 4 weeks and those whose second dose came at about 12 weeks were combined into one group, since spike-specific TCR depth and breadth did not differ between the two schedules. Samples from vaccinated people were obtained from the UK trials COV001 and COV002, which included a single-blind randomized controlled phase 2/3 trial of AZD1222 (ChAdOx1 nCoV-19) in healthy adults. For TCRbeta chain sequencing, PBMC samples from trial participants were taken at day 0 and at day 28 after the second dose.

The sequence came from an adult who received the AZD1222 COVID-19 vaccine. Sequenced material: peripheral blood, taken 28 days after the second AZD1222 dose. The sequence is built from TRBV19 and TRBJ1-1; the D gene cannot be resolved reliably. This receptor carries the CDR3 CASSVQDTEAFF. The DNA is as follows: TGTGCCAGTAGTGTCCAGGACACTGAAGCTTTCTTT.